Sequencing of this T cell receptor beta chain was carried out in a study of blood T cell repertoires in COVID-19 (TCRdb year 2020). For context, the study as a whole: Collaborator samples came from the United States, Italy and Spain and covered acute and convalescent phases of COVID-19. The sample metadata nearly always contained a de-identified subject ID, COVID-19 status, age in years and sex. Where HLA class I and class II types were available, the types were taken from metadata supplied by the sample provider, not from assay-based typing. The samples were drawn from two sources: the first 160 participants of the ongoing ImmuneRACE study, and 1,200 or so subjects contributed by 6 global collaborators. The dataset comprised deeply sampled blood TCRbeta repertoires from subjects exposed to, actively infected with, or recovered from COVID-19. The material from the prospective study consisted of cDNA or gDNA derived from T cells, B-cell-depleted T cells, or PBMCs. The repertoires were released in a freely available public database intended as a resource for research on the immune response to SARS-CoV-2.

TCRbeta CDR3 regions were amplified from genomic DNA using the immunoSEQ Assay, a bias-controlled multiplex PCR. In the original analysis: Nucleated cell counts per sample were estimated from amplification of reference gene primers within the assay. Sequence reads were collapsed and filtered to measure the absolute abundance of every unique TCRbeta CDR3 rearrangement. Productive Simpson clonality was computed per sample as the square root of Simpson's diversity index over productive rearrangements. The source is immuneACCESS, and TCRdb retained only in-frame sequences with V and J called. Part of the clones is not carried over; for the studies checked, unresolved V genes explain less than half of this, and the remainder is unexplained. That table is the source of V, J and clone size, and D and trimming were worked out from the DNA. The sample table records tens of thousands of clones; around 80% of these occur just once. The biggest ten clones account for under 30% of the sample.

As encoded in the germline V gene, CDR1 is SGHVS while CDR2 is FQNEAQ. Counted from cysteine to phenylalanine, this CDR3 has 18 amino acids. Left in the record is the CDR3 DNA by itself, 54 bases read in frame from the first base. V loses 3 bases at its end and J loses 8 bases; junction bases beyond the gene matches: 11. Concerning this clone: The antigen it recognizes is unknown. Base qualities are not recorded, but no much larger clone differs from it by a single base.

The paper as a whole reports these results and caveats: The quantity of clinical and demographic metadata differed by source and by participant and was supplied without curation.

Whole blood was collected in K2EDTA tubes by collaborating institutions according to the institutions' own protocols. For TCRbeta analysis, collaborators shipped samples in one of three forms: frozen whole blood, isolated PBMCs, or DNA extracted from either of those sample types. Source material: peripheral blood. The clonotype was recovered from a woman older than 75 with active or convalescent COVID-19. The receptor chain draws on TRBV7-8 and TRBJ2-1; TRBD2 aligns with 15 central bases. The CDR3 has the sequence CASSFPGTSGGFGDEQFF. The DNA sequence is TGTGCCAGCAGCTTCCCGGGGACTAGCGGGGGGTTTGGCGATGAGCAGTTCTTC.